Described below is a single T cell receptor beta chain sequence and its context. These data are taken from a study of blood T cell repertoires in COVID-19. This table comes from immunoSEQ multiplex PCR, and its TCRdb copy is limited to in-frame clones, with some not included. Here the sample spans some 150,000 clones, over 80% being singletons. V lost 0 bases and J 0 bases, leaving 6 bases between the germline ends. The CDR3 covers 15 residues. CDR1 and CDR2 from the germline V gene are WNHNN and SYGVQD (reference sequence). The TCR sequence derives from a woman aged 50 to 65 who had been exposed to COVID-19. The chain combines TRBV10-1 with TRBJ1-3; D remains ambiguous. Sequencing was done on a sample of PBMCs or T cells enriched from blood (not recorded which). The CDR3 loop reads CASSESVSSGNTIYF. The CDR3 nucleotides are TGCGCCAGCAGTGAGTCGGTGAGCTCTGGAAACACCATATATTTT.